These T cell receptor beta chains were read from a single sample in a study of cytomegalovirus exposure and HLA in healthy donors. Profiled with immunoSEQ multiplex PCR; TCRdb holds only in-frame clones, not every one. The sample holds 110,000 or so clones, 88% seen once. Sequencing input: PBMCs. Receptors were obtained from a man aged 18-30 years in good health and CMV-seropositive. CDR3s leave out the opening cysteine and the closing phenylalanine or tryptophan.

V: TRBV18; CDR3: ASSLDRGLYGYT
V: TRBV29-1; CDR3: SVEVPARDTEAF
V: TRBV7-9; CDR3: ASSKGLAGGLETQY
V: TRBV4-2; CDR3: ASSQAAGDYNEQF
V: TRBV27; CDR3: ASRPGTGDNSPLH
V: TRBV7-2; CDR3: ASSSGGVRGRTGELF
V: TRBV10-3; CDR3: AITPGTANTEAF
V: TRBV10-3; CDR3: AISVQTGTSGGNQETQY
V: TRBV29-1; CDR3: SVGISLQGPANYGYT
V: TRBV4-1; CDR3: ASSPDRGHAGELF
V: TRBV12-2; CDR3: ASRLGVGGLLNTGELF
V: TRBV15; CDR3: ATSRHLAGGNNEQF
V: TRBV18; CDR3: ASSLYDGTNQPQH